Below, 11 T cell receptor beta chains from the same sample are listed, as sequenced in a study of identical twins. From the 5' RACE reads, TCRdb called clonotypes with MiXCR, one entry per CDR3 protein. This sample has approximately 500,000 distinct CDR3 sequences; 20% to 25% occur once, and the top ten carry about 2.9%. These data are also associated with another study on T cells expressing NK-cell markers.

Sequenced input: CD4+ T cells sorted from blood. These receptors all stem from a woman between 18 and 29 years old in good health.

This clonotype was counted between two and nine times. The V call is TRBV6-6, the J call TRBJ2-7, with no clear D. CDR3 size: 12 residues. V was trimmed by 5 bases and J by 3 bases, leaving 8 bases between them. Germline V lookup: CDR1 MNHNY, CDR2 SVGAGI (reference sequence). CDR3 residues: CASSGPSYEQYF. CDR3 coding DNA: TGTGCCAGCAGTGGCCCCAGCTACGAGCAGTACTTC.

This chain connects TRBV11-2 to TRBJ2-4; TRBD1 matches 10 bases. Germline CDR1 reads SGHAT; CDR2 reads FQNNGV. The junction had 8 bases not matched to a gene; V was cut back by 4 bases and J by 8 bases. CDR3 length: 15 residues. The CDR3 is CASSSLRQGAHIQYF. DNA for the CDR3: TGTGCCAGCAGCTCGTTAAGACAGGGGGCACACATTCAGTACTTC.

This sequence joins TRBV12-3 or TRBV12-4 and TRBJ2-1; TRBD1 or TRBD2 may be the D gene (6 bases each). Trimming stripped 3 bases from V and 10 bases from J, with 16 bases between. This CDR3 has 14 amino acids. CDR3 bases: TGTGCCAGCAGTTTTACTCGGGAGAGGGGGGAGCAGTTCTTC. It specifies CASSFTRERGEQFF.

The chain carries TRBV20-1 and TRBJ2-5, with TRBD1 matching over 8 bases. The CDR3 is 16 amino acids. Germline V gives CDR1 DFQATT, CDR2 SNEGSKA (reference sequence). Unmatched junction bases numbered 10, after V lost 0 bases and J lost 4 bases. The CDR3 DNA sequence: TGCAGTGCTAGAGATCCCCCGACAGGGGACGGAGAGACCCAGTACTTC. Amino acids: CSARDPPTGDGETQYF.

This clonotype occurred a few times. The gene calls are TRBV20-1 and TRBJ1-2; D is ambiguous. The CDR3 length is 13 residues. Germline values: CDR1 DFQATT, CDR2 SNEGSKA (reference sequence). With 2 bases removed from V and 8 bases from J, the gap between germline ends came to 15 bases. The CDR3 DNA reads as TGCAGTGCTAGATATACGGCGAGTGGAGGCTACACCTTC. It yields the protein CSARYTASGGYTF.

The chain uses TRBV10-3 and TRBJ1-2; 9 bases are shared with TRBD1. V lost 6 bases, J lost 3 bases, and 5 bases stayed unmatched. Per the germline V gene, CDR1 is ENHRY and CDR2 is SYGVKD. The CDR3 is 14 residues long. DNA of the CDR3: TGTGCCATCAGCCCTAGACAGGGGGACTATGGCTACACCTTC. Its translation: CAISPRQGDYGYTF.

This clonotype was observed a few times. V usage is TRBV20-1 and J usage is TRBJ2-1; 7 nucleotides line up with TRBD2. Germline V lookup: CDR1 DFQATT, CDR2 SNEGSKA (reference sequence). Trimming took 0 bases from V and 2 from J; bases not matched to a gene: 13. The length of the CDR3 is 18 residues. CDR3 protein: CSARDSVAGLITYNEQFF. For the CDR3, the DNA is TGCAGTGCTAGAGATTCGGTAGCGGGTTTAATTACCTACAATGAGCAGTTCTTC.

The chain carries TRBV10-2 and TRBJ2-7; possibly TRBD1 for D (5 bases). The germline V and J ends were trimmed by 2 bases and 3 bases, with 29 bases remaining between them. This CDR3 spans 20 amino acids. Germline-derived CDR1 and CDR2 are WSHSY and SAAADI. The chain's CDR3 is CASSEPLPSRVLSLDYEQYF. The CDR3 nucleotides read TGCGCCAGCAGTGAGCCCCTACCCTCCAGGGTACTGAGCTTGGACTACGAGCAGTACTTC.

This clonotype has a handful of counts. This chain uses TRBV20-1 with TRBJ2-1; 8 bases line up with TRBD1. Germline assignment: CDR1 DFQATT and CDR2 SNEGSKA (reference sequence). The CDR3 is 16 amino acids. The V gene end was trimmed by 5 bases and the J gene end by 9 bases; junction bases not matched to a gene: 18. The CDR3 is CSAPKLRDRHVGEQFF. CDR3 nucleotides: TGCAGTGCTCCCAAACTCCGGGACAGGCATGTCGGTGAGCAGTTCTTC.

This chain connects TRBV4-1 to TRBJ2-7; D is perhaps TRBD1 (5 bases). Germline assignment: CDR1 MGHRA and CDR2 YSYEKL. The V end lost 3 bases, the J end lost 7 bases, and 19 bases lay between the germline ends. The CDR3 consists of 15 residues. DNA for the CDR3: TGCGCCAGCAGCCAGGAACAGGCCCTCCCAGGGGAGCAGTACTTC. Translating it yields CASSQEQALPGEQYF.

The genes are TRBV24-1 and TRBJ2-1; TRBD1 matches 8 bases. Germline CDR1 KGHDR, CDR2 SFDVKD. V lost 0 bases and J lost 8; bases outside the gene matches: 5. The CDR3 runs to 15 residues. CDR3 sequence reads: CATSDLRAGGDEQFF. The CDR3, as DNA: TGTGCCACCAGTGATTTGCGGGCAGGGGGCGATGAGCAGTTCTTC.